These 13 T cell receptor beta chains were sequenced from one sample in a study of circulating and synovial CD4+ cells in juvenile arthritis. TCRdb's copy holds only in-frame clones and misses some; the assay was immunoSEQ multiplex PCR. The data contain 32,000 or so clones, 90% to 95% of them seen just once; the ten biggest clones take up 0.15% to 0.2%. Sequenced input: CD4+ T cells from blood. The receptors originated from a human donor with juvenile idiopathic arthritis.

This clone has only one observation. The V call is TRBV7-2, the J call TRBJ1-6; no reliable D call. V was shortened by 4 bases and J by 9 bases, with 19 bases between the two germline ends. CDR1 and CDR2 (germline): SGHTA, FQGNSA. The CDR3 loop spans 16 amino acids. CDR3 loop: CASSSTLTVRGSPLHF. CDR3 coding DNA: TGTGCCAGCAGCTCAACACTTACAGTTCGGGGTTCACCCCTCCACTTT.

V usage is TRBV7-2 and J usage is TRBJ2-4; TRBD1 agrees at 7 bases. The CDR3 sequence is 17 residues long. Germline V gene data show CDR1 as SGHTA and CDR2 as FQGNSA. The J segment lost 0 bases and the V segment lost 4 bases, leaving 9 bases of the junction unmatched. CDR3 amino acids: CASSYPRTGGAKNIQYF. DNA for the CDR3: TGTGCCAGCAGCTACCCCAGGACAGGAGGAGCCAAAAACATTCAGTACTTC. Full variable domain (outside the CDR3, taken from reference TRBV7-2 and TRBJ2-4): GAGVSQSPSNKVTEKGKDVELRCDPISGHTALYWYRQSLGQGLEFLIYFQGNSAPDKSGLPSDRFSAERTGGSVSTLTIQRTQQEDSAVYLCASSYPRTGGAKNIQYFGAGTRLSVL.

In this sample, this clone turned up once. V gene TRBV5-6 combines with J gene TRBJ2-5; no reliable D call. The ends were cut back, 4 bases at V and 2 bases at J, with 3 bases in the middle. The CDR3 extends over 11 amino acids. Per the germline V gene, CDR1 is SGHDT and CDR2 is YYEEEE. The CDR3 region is CASSIQETQYF. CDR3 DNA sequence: TGTGCCAGCAGCATACAAGAGACCCAGTACTTC.

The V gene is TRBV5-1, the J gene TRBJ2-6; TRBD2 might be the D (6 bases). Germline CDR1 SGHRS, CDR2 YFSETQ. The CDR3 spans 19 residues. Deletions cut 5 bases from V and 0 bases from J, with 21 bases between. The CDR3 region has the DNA TGCGCCAGCAGACCCGTGGGGGGTCCCGGACCCTCTGGGGCCAACGTCCTGACTTTC. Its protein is CASRPVGGPGPSGANVLTF.

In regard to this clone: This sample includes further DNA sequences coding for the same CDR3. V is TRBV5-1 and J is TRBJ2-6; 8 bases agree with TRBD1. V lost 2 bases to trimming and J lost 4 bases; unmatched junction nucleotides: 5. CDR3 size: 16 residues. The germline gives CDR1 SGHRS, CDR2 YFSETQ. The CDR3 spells CASSFQGAGGANVLTF. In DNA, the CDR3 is TGCGCCAGCAGCTTTCAGGGGGCGGGCGGGGCCAACGTCCTGACTTTC.

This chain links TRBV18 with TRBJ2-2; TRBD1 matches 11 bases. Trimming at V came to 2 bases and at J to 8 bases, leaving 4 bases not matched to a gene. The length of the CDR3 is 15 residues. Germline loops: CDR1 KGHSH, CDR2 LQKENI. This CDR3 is CASSPWTGGMGELFF. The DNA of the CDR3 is TGTGCCAGCTCACCATGGACAGGGGGCATGGGGGAGCTGTTTTTT.

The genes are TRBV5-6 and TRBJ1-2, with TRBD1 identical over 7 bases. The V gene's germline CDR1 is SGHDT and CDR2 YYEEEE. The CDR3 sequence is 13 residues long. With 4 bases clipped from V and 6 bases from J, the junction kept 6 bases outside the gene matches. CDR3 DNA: TGTGCCAGCAGCCTCAGACAGGGTAATGGCTACACCTTC. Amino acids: CASSLRQGNGYTF.

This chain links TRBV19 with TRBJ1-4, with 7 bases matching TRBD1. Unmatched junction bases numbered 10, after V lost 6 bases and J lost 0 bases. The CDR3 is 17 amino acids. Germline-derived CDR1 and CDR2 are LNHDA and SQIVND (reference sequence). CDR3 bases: TGTGCCAGTAGAAAATCGGACAGGATCGCAACTAATGAAAAACTGTTTTTT. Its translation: CASRKSDRIATNEKLFF.

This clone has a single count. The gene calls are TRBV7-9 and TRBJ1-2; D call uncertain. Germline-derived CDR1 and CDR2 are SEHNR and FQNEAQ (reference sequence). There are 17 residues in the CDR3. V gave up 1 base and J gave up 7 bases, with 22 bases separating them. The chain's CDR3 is CASSLGEHSEPSSGYTF. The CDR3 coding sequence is TGTGCCAGCAGCTTAGGTGAGCATTCTGAACCATCGAGTGGCTACACCTTC.

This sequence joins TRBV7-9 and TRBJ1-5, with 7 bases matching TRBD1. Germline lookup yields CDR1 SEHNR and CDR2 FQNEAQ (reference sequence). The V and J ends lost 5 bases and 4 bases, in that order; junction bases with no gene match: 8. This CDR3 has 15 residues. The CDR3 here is CASSPTGTANQPQHF. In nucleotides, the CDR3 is TGTGCCAGCAGCCCCACCGGGACAGCTAATCAGCCCCAGCATTTT.

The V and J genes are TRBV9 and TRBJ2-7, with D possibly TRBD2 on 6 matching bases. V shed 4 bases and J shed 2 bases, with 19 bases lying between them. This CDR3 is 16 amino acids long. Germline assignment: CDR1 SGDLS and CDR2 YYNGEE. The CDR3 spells CASSPRDPTGAYEQYF. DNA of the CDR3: TGTGCCAGCAGCCCTCGGGACCCCACGGGGGCCTACGAGCAGTACTTC. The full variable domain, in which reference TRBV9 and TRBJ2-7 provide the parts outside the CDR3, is DSGVTQTPKHLITATGQRVTLRCSPRSGDLSVYWYQQSLDQGLQFLIQYYNGEERAKGNILERFSAQQFPDLHSELNLSSLELGDSALYFCASSPRDPTGAYEQYFGPGTRLTVT.

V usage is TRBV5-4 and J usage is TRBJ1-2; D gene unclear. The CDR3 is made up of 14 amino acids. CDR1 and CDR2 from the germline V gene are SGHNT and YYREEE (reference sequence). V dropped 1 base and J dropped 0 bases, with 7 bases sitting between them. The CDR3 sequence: CASSLRSTNYGYTF. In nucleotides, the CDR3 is TGTGCCAGCAGCTTGCGGAGTACTAACTATGGCTACACCTTC.

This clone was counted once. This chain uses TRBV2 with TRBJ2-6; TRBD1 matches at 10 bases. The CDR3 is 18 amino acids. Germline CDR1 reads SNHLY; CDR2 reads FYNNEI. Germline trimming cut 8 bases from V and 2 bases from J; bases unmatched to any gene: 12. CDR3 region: CASGGQGNRSAGANVLTF. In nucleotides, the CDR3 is TGTGCCAGCGGGGGACAGGGGAATAGGTCTGCTGGGGCCAACGTCCTGACTTTC.